This TCR beta chain was documented in a study of blood T cells in healthy people across ages. Study information: The capture of about one barcoded beta molecule per two T cells was achieved by template switching. Whole-study results and caveats: The fall in TCR beta diversity per million T cells was roughly linear with age.

As to this clonotype: What it binds is unknown.

The use of a sample-barcoded 5' primer and a J-beta primer mix characterized a second PCR of roughly 6 to 11 cycles. Via MiXCR, TCRdb re-called the 5' RACE reads, giving one row per CDR3 protein. The sample has over a million distinct CDR3 sequences, 42% seen once; the top ten hold 7.9%. The germline V gene has CDR1 MNHEY and CDR2 SMNVEV (reference sequence). V gave up 2 bases and J gave up 4 bases, with 17 bases separating them. The CDR3 sequence is 16 residues long. A minimum of 7 million PBMCs was isolated per sample. J is TRBJ2-5 and V is TRBV27; no clear D. The sequence was collected from a woman between 18 and 29 years old in good health. Sequencing input: blood. The DNA of the CDR3 is TGTGCCAGCAGTTTAGACCCTTGGGCAGGTAGAGAGACCCAGTACTTC. This translates into CASSLDPWAGRETQYF.